This T cell receptor (beta chain) comes out of a study of blood T cell repertoires in COVID-19. Whole-study context: The cDNA or gDNA used as material had been derived from T cells, B-cell-depleted T cells, or PBMCs.

The CDR3 sequence is 20 residues long. Trimming shortened V by 3 bases and J by 2 bases, and 26 bases separated the two germline ends. Germline V lookup: CDR1 MNHEY, CDR2 SMNVEV (reference sequence). Sequencing was performed with immunoSEQ multiplex PCR; in TCRdb, only in-frame clones are kept and a portion is missing. The sample comprises 100,000 or so clones, approximately 86% of which are singletons, and roughly 2.6% rests with the top ten. Sequencing was done on a sample of PBMCs or T cells enriched from blood (not recorded which). This receptor was taken from a woman aged 45-65 years who had recovered from COVID-19. J is TRBJ1-3 and V is TRBV27; no firm D call. CDR3 sequence reads: CASSFDFGGSLFRTGNTIYF. The CDR3 DNA reads TGTGCCAGCAGTTTCGATTTTGGAGGGTCCCTATTTCGGACTGGAAACACCATATATTTT.